This note documents a single T cell receptor beta chain sequence. Other DNA sequences from this sample encode an identical CDR3 as well. This sample stems from a study of blood T cell repertoires in COVID-19. Looking at the study overall: Acute and convalescent COVID-19 specimens originated in the United States, Italy and Spain. T cells, B-cell-depleted T cells, or PBMCs provided the cDNA or gDNA that served as material.

The ends lost 1 base at V and 2 bases at J; junction bases unmatched: 1. The CDR3 runs 14 residues. Germline V lookup: CDR1 KGHSH, CDR2 LQKENI. Authors' methods: Estimates of nucleated cell counts were drawn from the amplification of reference gene primers. Generated by immunoSEQ multiplex PCR, the TCRdb table keeps only in-frame clones and is missing some. That table supplies the V and J calls and clone size; D and trimming were determined from the DNA. The data show approximately 300,000 clones, around 90% seen once. The sequence was collected from a man aged 45-60 years with active or convalescent COVID-19. V is TRBV18 and J is TRBJ1-2, with 7 bases aligning to TRBD1. The specimen was peripheral blood. The chain's CDR3 is CASSPLDRNYGYTF. CDR3 nucleotide sequence: TGTGCCAGCTCACCACTGGACAGGAACTATGGCTACACCTTC.